What follows are 17 T cell receptor beta chains derived from one specimen sequenced in a study of OX40 agonist ivuxolimab in advanced cancers. This table comes from immunoSEQ multiplex PCR, and its TCRdb copy is limited to in-frame clones, with some not included. The sample lists tens of thousands of clones; 65% to 85% were seen once. Sequencing used CD4+ or CD8+ T cells sorted from blood, obtained in a trial of the OX40 agonist ivuxolimab. The source of these receptors is an adult with an advanced solid tumor such as melanoma, head and neck, liver or kidney cancer.

This rearrangement joins TRBV5-1 to TRBJ2-2; perhaps TRBD2 as D (6 bases). V shed 5 bases and J shed 5 bases, with 10 bases lying between them. In germline, CDR1 is SGHRS, CDR2 YFSETQ. This CDR3 contains 13 residues. The CDR3 loop reads CASRAGRTGELFF. The CDR3 DNA is TGCGCCAGCAGAGCCGGGAGAACCGGGGAGCTGTTTTTT.

This clone has only a few counts. The chain uses TRBV29-1 and TRBJ2-3; D may be TRBD2 (6 bases). V lost 4 bases, J lost 0 bases, and 14 bases lay in between. Germline-derived CDR1 and CDR2 are SQVTM and ANQGSEA. This CDR3 is 15 amino acids long. The CDR3 is CSVVGGPFSTDTQYF. The CDR3 DNA reads as TGCAGCGTTGTTGGAGGGCCCTTTAGCACAGATACGCAGTATTTT.

The chain employs TRBV7-6 and TRBJ1-1, with 8 nucleotides matching TRBD1. The CDR3 sequence is 15 residues long. Germline trimming cut 2 bases from V and 4 bases from J; bases unmatched to any gene: 6. CDR1 is SGHVS and CDR2 is FNYEAQ in the germline V gene. The CDR3 DNA reads as TGTGCCAGCAGCTTAATGGGGCAGGGGGCCACTGAAGCTTTCTTT. Protein sequence: CASSLMGQGATEAFF. Full variable domain (remainder filled in from reference TRBV7-6 and TRBJ1-1): GAGVSQSPRYKVTKRGQDVALRCDPISGHVSLYWYRQALGQGPEFLTYFNYEAQQDKSGLPNDRFSAERPEGSISTLTIQRTEQRDSAMYRCASSLMGQGATEAFFGQGTRLTVV.

This clone has a handful of counts. The V gene is TRBV5-4, the J gene TRBJ1-2; no firm D call. The CDR3 runs to 14 residues. CDR1 SGHNT and CDR2 YYREEE come from the germline V gene (reference sequence). The germline V and J ends were trimmed by 0 bases and 8 bases, with 14 bases remaining between them. DNA of the CDR3: TGTGCCAGCAGCTTGGGGAGGCTGAACTCCGGCTACACCTTC. Translation gives CASSLGRLNSGYTF.

The V call is TRBV2, the J call TRBJ2-1, with no clear D. The V end was cut by 7 bases, the J end by 7 bases, with 11 bases between. This CDR3 has 12 amino acids. Germline V gene sequence: CDR1 SNHLY, CDR2 FYNNEI. DNA for the CDR3: TGTGCCAGCACCCCTCTACGAAATGAGCAGTTCTTC. It is translated as CASTPLRNEQFF.

J is TRBJ1-1 and V is TRBV7-3; D is unresolved. Trimming pared 5 bases from V and 6 bases from J, leaving 22 bases between. CDR3 size: 16 residues. From germline, CDR1 is SGHTA and CDR2 FQGTGA. The CDR3 bases are TGTGCCAGCAGCAGGACGGCGGATATTCTTGGGGCTGAAGCTTTCTTT. Its protein product is CASSRTADILGAEAFF.

The chain combines TRBV11-1 with TRBJ1-2; D gene ambiguous. V shed 3 bases and J shed 2 bases, with 10 bases lying between them. Germline CDR1 is SGHAT and CDR2 is FQDESV (reference sequence). The CDR3 loop spans 14 amino acids. The CDR3 loop reads CASSLLVGNYGYTF. CDR3 coding DNA: TGTGCCAGCAGCTTGCTTGTCGGCAACTATGGCTACACCTTC.

The rearrangement links TRBV7-8 to TRBJ1-4; D unresolved. The CDR3 has 15 residues. Per the germline V gene, CDR1 is SGHVS and CDR2 is FQNEAQ. The V end was cut by 3 bases, the J end by 7 bases, with 15 bases between. The CDR3 sequence: CASSFTTNTGEKLFF. CDR3 coding DNA: TGTGCCAGCAGCTTCACGACAAACACGGGTGAAAAACTGTTTTTT.

This clone was observed a handful of times. The gene calls are TRBV19 and TRBJ1-2; 8 positions agree with TRBD1. This CDR3 is built from 14 residues. Germline assignment: CDR1 LNHDA and CDR2 SQIVND (reference sequence). Unmatched junction bases numbered 7, after V lost 6 bases and J lost 4 bases. The CDR3 here is CASRPGGQGYGYTF. In nucleotides, the CDR3 is TGTGCCAGTAGGCCGGGAGGACAGGGCTATGGCTACACCTTC.

This chain joins TRBV5-4 and TRBJ2-7; D unresolved. The CDR3 consists of 14 residues. The V end was cut by 0 bases, the J end by 2 bases, with 9 bases between. Germline V gene lookup returns CDR1 SGHNT and CDR2 YYREEE (reference sequence). CDR3 region: CASSLDQVAYEQYF. The CDR3 DNA sequence: TGTGCCAGCAGCTTGGACCAGGTAGCCTACGAGCAGTACTTC.

This rearrangement joins TRBV6-1 to TRBJ1-1, with D maybe TRBD1 (5 bases). Looked up from germline, CDR1 is MNHNS and CDR2 is SASEGT. CDR3 length: 13 amino acids. Between the trimmed V and J ends, which lost 5 bases and 7 bases, there was a span of 14 bases. CDR3 sequence (DNA): TGTGCCAGCAGTCTCCGGGACGGCTATGAAGCTTTCTTT. It yields the protein CASSLRDGYEAFF.

On this clone: One end of the junction is discordant with germline, which a read error may explain. This chain connects TRBV6-6 to TRBJ2-1, with 9 bases that match TRBD2. The CDR3 is 13 residues long. Germline V gene lookup returns CDR1 MNHNY and CDR2 SVGAGI (reference sequence). CDR3 nucleotide sequence: TGTGCCACCAGTAGCGGGGGTTACAATGAGCAGTTCTTC. This translates into CATSSGGYNEQFF.

This clone was counted a few times. The chain is built from TRBV29-1 and TRBJ2-5; TRBD2 is a possible D gene (6 bases). Trimming left V 4 bases short and J 1 base short, with 7 bases between. CDR1 and CDR2 from the germline V gene are SQVTM and ANQGSEA. The CDR3 runs 12 residues. This CDR3 reads CSVGDSQETQYF. The CDR3 DNA is TGCAGCGTTGGGGACTCCCAAGAGACCCAGTACTTC.

The chain employs TRBV10-3 and TRBJ2-2, with D perhaps assigned TRBD1 or TRBD2 (5 bases each). The V gene's germline CDR1 is ENHRY and CDR2 SYGVKD. The CDR3 runs 15 residues. The V end lost 3 bases, the J end lost 6 bases, and 14 bases lay between the germline ends. CDR3 residues: CAISDLGDGPGELFF. CDR3 nucleotides: TGTGCCATCAGTGATTTGGGGGATGGCCCCGGGGAGCTGTTTTTT.

The rearrangement joins TRBV5-1 to TRBJ2-1; 8 bases match TRBD1. Trimming at V came to 5 bases and at J to 9 bases, leaving 7 bases not matched to a gene. CDR1 and CDR2 from the germline V gene are SGHRS and YFSETQ. The length of the CDR3 is 13 residues. This CDR3 is CASSYTGGTEQFF. As DNA, the CDR3 is TGCGCCAGCAGTTACACAGGGGGTACTGAGCAGTTCTTC.

The chain employs TRBV6-4 and TRBJ2-7, with 10 bases that match TRBD2. V shed 5 bases and J 3 bases; nucleotides not matched to a gene: 7. The V gene's germline CDR1 is MRHNA and CDR2 SNTAGT. This CDR3 spans 15 amino acids. The CDR3 reads CASSMGPSGSYEQYF. DNA for the CDR3: TGTGCCAGCAGTATGGGCCCTAGCGGGAGCTACGAGCAGTACTTC.

CDR3 DNA sequence: TGTGCCAGCAGCGGAACAGGGGATGCTTGGGGCTACACCTTC. Amino acid sequence: CASSGTGDAWGYTF. This chain uses TRBV5-4 with TRBJ1-2, with 7 bases identical to TRBD1. The CDR3 covers 14 residues. Germline CDR1 and CDR2: SGHNT and YYREEE (reference sequence). V trimming: 4 bases; J trimming: 8 bases; junction bases outside the gene matches: 11.